This T cell receptor (beta chain) was documented in a study of CD8+CD57+ T cells in acquired aplastic anemia. Germline CDR1 and CDR2: SGDLS and YYNGEE. The CDR3 spans 15 residues. V was shortened by 0 bases and J by 3 bases, with 11 bases between the two germline ends. TCR beta VDJ combinations and CDR3 sequences were profiled from genomic DNA. TCRdb used MiXCR to reprocess the reads, holding one entry per CDR3 protein. Here the sample spans approximately 470,000 distinct CDR3 sequences, roughly a third being singletons. Patients who underwent sequencing had shown CD8+CD57+ cell expansion by flow cytometry. This clonotype has ten or more counts.

Sample: sorted CD4+, CD8+, or CD8+CD57+ T cells (not recorded which) from PBMCs. This chain uses TRBV9 with TRBJ2-3, with D perhaps TRBD1 (5 bases). The receptor was derived from a human donor with aplastic anemia. The chain's CDR3 is CASSVGGGKTDTQYF. The CDR3 DNA follows: TGTGCCAGCAGCGTAGGGGGCGGTAAGACAGATACGCAGTATTTT.